This is a list of T cell receptor beta chains from one sample in a study of early T cells in non-severe SARS-CoV-2 infection. TCRdb re-derived calls from the 5' RACE reads in MiXCR, one entry per CDR3 protein. The sample lists 100,000 to 150,000 distinct CDR3 sequences; 15% were seen once. Material for sequencing was whole blood. The receptors here all came from an adult who was a healthcare worker with PCR-confirmed SARS-CoV-2 infection or an uninfected control (not recorded which). The conserved cysteine and the conserved F or W are not part of the CDR3 here. The order of the fields is V gene, J gene, CDR3 protein.

V gene: TRBV30
J gene: TRBJ1-1
CDR3 protein: AWKGDRVNTEAF

V gene: TRBV6-1
J gene: TRBJ1-1
CDR3 protein: ASSEGIPNTEAF

V gene: TRBV9
J gene: TRBJ2-1
CDR3 protein: ASSSRGGRNEQF

V gene: TRBV21-1
J gene: TRBJ2-7
CDR3 protein: ASSTRKTEQY

V gene: TRBV14
J gene: TRBJ1-4
CDR3 protein: ASSSYQGEKLF

V gene: TRBV11-2
J gene: TRBJ1-1
CDR3 protein: ASSAGQVLPAF

V gene: TRBV7-9
J gene: TRBJ2-5
CDR3 protein: ASSLPPGQVETQY

V gene: TRBV6-5
J gene: TRBJ1-6
CDR3 protein: ASSYRLASSYNSPLH

V gene: TRBV10-3
J gene: TRBJ2-3
CDR3 protein: AISGGRKPDTQY

V gene: TRBV27
J gene: TRBJ2-1
CDR3 protein: ASTKASSYEQF

V gene: TRBV18
J gene: TRBJ1-1
CDR3 protein: ASSTTAGSEAF

V gene: TRBV13
J gene: TRBJ2-2
CDR3 protein: ASSPPRVAGDTGELF

V gene: TRBV13
J gene: TRBJ1-3
CDR3 protein: ASSLGGAGNTIY

V gene: TRBV5-1
J gene: TRBJ2-3
CDR3 protein: ASSLRSSTDTQY

V gene: TRBV12-3/TRBV12-4
J gene: TRBJ2-1
CDR3 protein: ASSPLAGESYNEQF

V gene: TRBV10-3
J gene: TRBJ2-3
CDR3 protein: ASQLGGDTDTQY

V gene: TRBV7-9
J gene: TRBJ1-1
CDR3 protein: ASSDSFRTGSNEAF

V gene: TRBV7-9
J gene: TRBJ2-3
CDR3 protein: ASSPTSDTQY

V gene: TRBV10-2
J gene: TRBJ1-1
CDR3 protein: ASRTGSENTEAF

V gene: TRBV15
J gene: TRBJ2-2
CDR3 protein: ATSRDPFSGGQNTGELF

V gene: TRBV6-1
J gene: TRBJ2-2
CDR3 protein: ASRGWGTYNTGELF

V gene: TRBV5-1
J gene: TRBJ2-7
CDR3 protein: ASSPKQGYEQY

V gene: TRBV20-1
J gene: TRBJ1-5
CDR3 protein: SVTDTSSNQPQH

V gene: TRBV19
J gene: TRBJ1-1
CDR3 protein: ASSIPRQGAPEAF

V gene: TRBV7-9
J gene: TRBJ1-4
CDR3 protein: ASSYTGEPREKLF

V gene: TRBV6-6
J gene: TRBJ2-1
CDR3 protein: ASSYRIAVYNEQF

V gene: TRBV7-6
J gene: TRBJ1-1
CDR3 protein: ASSLGARGSTEAF

V gene: TRBV30
J gene: TRBJ2-1
CDR3 protein: AFQDSLQNEQF

V gene: TRBV20-1
J gene: TRBJ1-4
CDR3 protein: SARELNEKLF

V gene: TRBV18
J gene: TRBJ1-5
CDR3 protein: ASSPEQITNQPQH

V gene: TRBV7-9
J gene: TRBJ2-6
CDR3 protein: ASPPRPGANVLT

V gene: TRBV7-9
J gene: TRBJ1-1
CDR3 protein: ASRHRDRGPTEAF

V gene: TRBV20-1
J gene: TRBJ2-3
CDR3 protein: SASRGSGGANPDTQY

V gene: TRBV3-1
J gene: TRBJ2-1
CDR3 protein: ASSQGIIAGGNEQF

V gene: TRBV20-1
J gene: TRBJ2-1
CDR3 protein: SARGVNEQF

V gene: TRBV4-1
J gene: TRBJ2-3
CDR3 protein: ASSQDHGASTDTQY

V gene: TRBV4-1
J gene: TRBJ2-1
CDR3 protein: ASSQGALRLSYNEQF

V gene: TRBV6-6
J gene: TRBJ1-3
CDR3 protein: ASSEIGGAVFSGNTIY

V gene: TRBV30
J gene: TRBJ2-3
CDR3 protein: AWSRPSGGHSTDTQY

V gene: TRBV7-6
J gene: TRBJ2-6
CDR3 protein: ASVSGANVLT

V gene: TRBV12-3/TRBV12-4
J gene: TRBJ1-5
CDR3 protein: ASSLRSGDGQPQH

V gene: TRBV20-1
J gene: TRBJ2-5
CDR3 protein: SAPSLAGGAGTQY

V gene: TRBV6-6
J gene: TRBJ1-1
CDR3 protein: ASKLQGAKAF

V gene: TRBV5-1
J gene: TRBJ1-5
CDR3 protein: ASSFGTVDQPQH

V gene: TRBV19
J gene: TRBJ2-4
CDR3 protein: ASKDRMAGKNIQY

V gene: TRBV30
J gene: TRBJ2-3
CDR3 protein: AWRGSISTDTQY

V gene: TRBV5-1
J gene: TRBJ2-7
CDR3 protein: ASSFRGAYEQY

V gene: TRBV12-3/TRBV12-4
J gene: TRBJ1-5
CDR3 protein: ASRLRTGRPQH

V gene: TRBV5-1
J gene: TRBJ2-1
CDR3 protein: ASSLDGHPAGEQF

V gene: TRBV12-5
J gene: TRBJ2-5
CDR3 protein: ASVNPWAPMTQETQY

V gene: TRBV5-1
J gene: TRBJ1-2
CDR3 protein: ASSVGPANGYT

V gene: TRBV6-1
J gene: TRBJ1-1
CDR3 protein: ASTSRGGTEAF

V gene: TRBV18
J gene: TRBJ1-1
CDR3 protein: ASSPPIDGSEAF

V gene: TRBV7-9
J gene: TRBJ2-5
CDR3 protein: ASSHPTSTQY

V gene: TRBV20-1
J gene: TRBJ1-2
CDR3 protein: SAREGELWGYGYT